The present TCR beta chain was sequenced within a study of T cell changes during pregnancy in multiple sclerosis. Here immunoSEQ multiplex PCR was the method, and the copy in TCRdb shows in-frame clones only, minus some. Of around 21,000 clones in the sample, around 90% were seen once. The V gene end was trimmed by 5 bases and the J gene end by 4 bases; junction bases not matched to a gene: 8. The CDR3 runs 15 residues. Germline lookup yields CDR1 LNHDA and CDR2 SQIVND (reference sequence). The input for sequencing was CD8+ T cells from peripheral blood mononuclear cells, taken in the third trimester of pregnancy. The chain links TRBV19 to TRBJ2-3; 8 bases fit TRBD2. The clonotype comes from a female donor in good health, enrolled as a control in a pregnancy study. The CDR3 protein is CASSPSSGNSDTQYF. The CDR3 region has the DNA TGTGCCAGTAGTCCAAGTAGCGGGAACTCAGATACGCAGTATTTT.